Described below is a single T cell receptor (beta chain) sequence and its context. This CDR3 is built from 16 residues. The germline V and J ends were trimmed by 2 bases and 7 bases, with 15 bases remaining between them. Looked up from germline, CDR1 is SGHAT and CDR2 is FQNNGV. This record belongs to a study of control samples from healthy donors and cancer patients. Method: immunoSEQ multiplex PCR; TCRdb's copy keeps in-frame clones and lacks some. The profile shows 150,000 or so clones, approximately 90% of them singletons. The J gene is TRBJ1-6, the V gene TRBV11-2; possible D gene TRBD1, 5 bases. This receptor was taken from a middle-aged man in good health. The sequenced sample was blood. In nucleotides, the CDR3 is TGTGCCAGCAGCTTAACCCCAGCAGGGACGAATTCACCCCTCCACTTT. Translation: CASSLTPAGTNSPLHF.